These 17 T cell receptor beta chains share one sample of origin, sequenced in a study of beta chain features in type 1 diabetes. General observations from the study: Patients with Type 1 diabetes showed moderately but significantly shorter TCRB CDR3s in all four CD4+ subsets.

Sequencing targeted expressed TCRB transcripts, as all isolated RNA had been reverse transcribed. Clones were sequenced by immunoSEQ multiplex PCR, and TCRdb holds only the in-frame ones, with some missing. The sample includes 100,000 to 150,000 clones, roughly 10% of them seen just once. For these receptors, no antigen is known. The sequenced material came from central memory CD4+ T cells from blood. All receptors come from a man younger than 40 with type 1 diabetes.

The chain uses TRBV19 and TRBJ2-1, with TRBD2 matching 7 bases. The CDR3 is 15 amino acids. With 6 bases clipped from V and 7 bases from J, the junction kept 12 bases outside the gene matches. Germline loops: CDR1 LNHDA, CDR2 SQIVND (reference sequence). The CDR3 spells CASSTTSAYTNEQFF. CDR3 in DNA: TGTGCCAGTAGCACAACTAGCGCCTACACTAATGAGCAGTTCTTC.

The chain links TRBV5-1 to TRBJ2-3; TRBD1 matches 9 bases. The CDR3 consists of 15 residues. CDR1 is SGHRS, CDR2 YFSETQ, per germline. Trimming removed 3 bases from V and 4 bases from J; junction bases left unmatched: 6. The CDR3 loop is CASSSTGGSSDTQYF. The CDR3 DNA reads TGCGCCAGCAGCTCGACAGGGGGTTCCTCAGATACGCAGTATTTT.

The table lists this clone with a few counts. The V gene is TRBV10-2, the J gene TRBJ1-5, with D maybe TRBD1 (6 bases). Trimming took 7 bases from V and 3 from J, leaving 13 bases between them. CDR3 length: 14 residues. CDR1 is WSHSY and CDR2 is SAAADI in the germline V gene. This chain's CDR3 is CASTGHNPNQPQHF. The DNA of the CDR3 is TGCGCCAGCACGGGACACAACCCCAATCAGCCCCAGCATTTT.

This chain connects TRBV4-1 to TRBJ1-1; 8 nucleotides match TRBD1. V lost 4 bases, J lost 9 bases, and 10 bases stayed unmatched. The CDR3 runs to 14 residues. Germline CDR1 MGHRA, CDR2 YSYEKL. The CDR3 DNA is TGCGCCAGCAGCCGGACCGGGACAGGAGGGAAAGCTTTCTTT. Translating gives CASSRTGTGGKAFF.

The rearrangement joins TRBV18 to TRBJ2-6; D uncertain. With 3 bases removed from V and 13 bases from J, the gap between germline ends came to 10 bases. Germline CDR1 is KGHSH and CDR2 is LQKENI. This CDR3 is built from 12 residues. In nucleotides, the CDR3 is TGTGCCAGCTCACCGGATGGCGGAGTCCTGACTTTC. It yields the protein CASSPDGGVLTF.

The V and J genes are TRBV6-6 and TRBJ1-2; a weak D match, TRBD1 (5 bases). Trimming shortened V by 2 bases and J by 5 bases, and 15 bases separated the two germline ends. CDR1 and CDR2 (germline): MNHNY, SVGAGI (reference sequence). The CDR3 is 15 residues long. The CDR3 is CASSYGTPDHYGYTF. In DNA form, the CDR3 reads TGTGCCAGCAGTTACGGGACTCCTGATCATTATGGCTACACCTTC.

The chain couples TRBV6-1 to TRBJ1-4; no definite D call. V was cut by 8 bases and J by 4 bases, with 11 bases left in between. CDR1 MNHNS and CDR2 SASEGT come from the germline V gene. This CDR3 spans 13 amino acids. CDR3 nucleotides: TGTGCCAGCCGGGCGGGCCTTAATGAAAAACTGTTTTTT. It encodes CASRAGLNEKLFF.

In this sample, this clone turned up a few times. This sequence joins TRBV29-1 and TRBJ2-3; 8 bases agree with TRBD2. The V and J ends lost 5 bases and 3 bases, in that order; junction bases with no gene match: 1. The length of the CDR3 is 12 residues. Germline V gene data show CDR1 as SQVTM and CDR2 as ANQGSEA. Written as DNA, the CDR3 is TGCAGCGTTCGGGGGGGAACAGATACGCAGTATTTT. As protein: CSVRGGTDTQYF.

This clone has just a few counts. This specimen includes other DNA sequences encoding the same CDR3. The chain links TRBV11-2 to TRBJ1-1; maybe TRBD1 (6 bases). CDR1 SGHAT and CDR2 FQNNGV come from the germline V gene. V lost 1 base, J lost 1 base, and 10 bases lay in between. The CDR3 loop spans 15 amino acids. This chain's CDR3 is CASSLAGQWNTEAFF. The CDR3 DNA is TGTGCCAGCAGCTTAGCTGGACAGTGGAACACTGAAGCTTTCTTT. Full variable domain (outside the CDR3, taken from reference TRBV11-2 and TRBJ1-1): EAGVAQSPRYKIIEKRQSVAFWCNPISGHATLYWYQQILGQGPKLLIQFQNNGVVDDSQLPKDRFSAERLKGVDSTLKIQPAKLEDSAVYLCASSLAGQWNTEAFFGQGTRLTVV.

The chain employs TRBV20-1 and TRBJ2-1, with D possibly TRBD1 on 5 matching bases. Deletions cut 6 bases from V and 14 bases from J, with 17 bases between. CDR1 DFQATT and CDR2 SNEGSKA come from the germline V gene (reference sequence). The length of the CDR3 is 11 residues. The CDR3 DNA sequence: TGCAGTGCCGCCCGACAGTCTGTGAAGTTCTTC. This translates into CSAARQSVKFF.

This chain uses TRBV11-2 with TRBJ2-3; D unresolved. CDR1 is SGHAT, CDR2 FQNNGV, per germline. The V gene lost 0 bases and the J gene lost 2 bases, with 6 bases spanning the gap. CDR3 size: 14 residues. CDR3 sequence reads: CASSLDGFTDTQYF. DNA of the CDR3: TGTGCCAGCAGCTTAGACGGGTTCACAGATACGCAGTATTTT. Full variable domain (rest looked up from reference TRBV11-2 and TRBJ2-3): EAGVAQSPRYKIIEKRQSVAFWCNPISGHATLYWYQQILGQGPKLLIQFQNNGVVDDSQLPKDRFSAERLKGVDSTLKIQPAKLEDSAVYLCASSLDGFTDTQYFGPGTRLTVL.

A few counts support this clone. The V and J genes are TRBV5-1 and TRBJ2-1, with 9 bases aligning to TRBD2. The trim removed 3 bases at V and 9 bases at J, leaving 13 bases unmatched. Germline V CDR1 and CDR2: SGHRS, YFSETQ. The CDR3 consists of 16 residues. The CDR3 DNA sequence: TGCGCCAGCAGCTCCGGTGCGGGGGGGCCCTCGCTTGAGCAGTTCTTC. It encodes CASSSGAGGPSLEQFF.

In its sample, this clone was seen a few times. CDR3 loop: CASSSGTGGDTQYF. CDR3 nucleotide sequence: TGCGCCAGCAGCTCCGGGACAGGGGGGGATACGCAGTATTTT. The chain links TRBV5-1 to TRBJ2-3; TRBD1 aligns across 11 bases. CDR1 is SGHRS, CDR2 YFSETQ, per germline. V lost 3 bases to trimming and J lost 6 bases; unmatched junction nucleotides: 3. The length of the CDR3 is 14 residues.

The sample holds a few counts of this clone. The CDR3 DNA sequence: TGTGCCAGCAGCGTAGATGGGGGCCGCGAAGAGACCCAGTACTTC. Residues: CASSVDGGREETQYF. This rearrangement joins TRBV9 to TRBJ2-5; D perhaps matches TRBD1 (6 bases). Germline V gives CDR1 SGDLS, CDR2 YYNGEE. Trimming left V 0 bases short and J 3 bases short, with 12 bases between. The CDR3 extends over 15 amino acids.

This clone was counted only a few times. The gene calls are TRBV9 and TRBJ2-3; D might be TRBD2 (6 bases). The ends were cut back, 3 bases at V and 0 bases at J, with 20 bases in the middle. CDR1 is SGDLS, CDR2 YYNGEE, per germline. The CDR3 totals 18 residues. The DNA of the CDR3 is TGTGCCAGCAGCGCCCCCCGGGGGACCTTCAGGAGCACAGATACGCAGTATTTT. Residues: CASSAPRGTFRSTDTQYF.

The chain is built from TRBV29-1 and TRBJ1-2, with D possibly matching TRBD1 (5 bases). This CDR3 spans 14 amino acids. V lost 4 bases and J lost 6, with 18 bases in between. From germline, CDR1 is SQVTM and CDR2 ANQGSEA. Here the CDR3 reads CSVGRGGGGDGYTF. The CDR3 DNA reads TGCAGCGTTGGTCGGGGCGGCGGAGGGGATGGCTACACCTTC.

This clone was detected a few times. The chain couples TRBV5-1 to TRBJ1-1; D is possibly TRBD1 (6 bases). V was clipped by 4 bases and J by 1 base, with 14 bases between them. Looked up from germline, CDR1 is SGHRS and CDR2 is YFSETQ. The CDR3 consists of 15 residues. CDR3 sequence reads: CASSVSRGWNTEAFF. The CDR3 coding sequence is TGCGCCAGCAGCGTCTCGAGGGGGTGGAACACTGAAGCTTTCTTT.